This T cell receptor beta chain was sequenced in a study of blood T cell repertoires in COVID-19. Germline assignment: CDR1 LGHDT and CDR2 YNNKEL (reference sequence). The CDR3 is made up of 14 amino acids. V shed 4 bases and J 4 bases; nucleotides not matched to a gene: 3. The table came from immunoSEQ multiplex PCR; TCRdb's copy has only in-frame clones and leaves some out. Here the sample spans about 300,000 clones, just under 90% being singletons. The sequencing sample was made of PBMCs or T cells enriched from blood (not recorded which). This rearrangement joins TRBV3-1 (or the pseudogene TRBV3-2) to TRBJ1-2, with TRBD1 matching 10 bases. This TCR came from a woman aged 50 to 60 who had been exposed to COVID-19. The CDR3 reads CASSRDRGSYGYTF. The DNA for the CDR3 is TGTGCCAGCAGCCGGGACAGGGGCTCCTATGGCTACACCTTC.